The 8 T cell receptor beta chains listed next were all sequenced from one sample in a study of regulatory T cells in long-lasting Graves disease. Combining iRepertoire HTBI primers with Arm-PCR of CDR3 regions, the authors built TCR beta libraries. One entry per CDR3 protein, called by TCRdb with MiXCR from the multiplex PCR reads. This sample has 350,000 to 450,000 distinct CDR3 sequences, with around 21% found just once. Time point described: persistent/refractory GD, antithyroid drugs over 5 years with positive TRAb. From RNA extracted from PBMCs, the TCR library was made. Sequenced material: peripheral blood mononuclear cells (PBMCs), taken when the disease was refractory, from a patient treated with antithyroid drugs. Receptor source: a female donor with Graves disease.

This rearrangement joins TRBV28 to TRBJ1-2; tentative D call: TRBD1 (5 bases). The germline CDR1 and CDR2 sequences are MDHEN and SYDVKM. Trimming took 5 bases from V and 0 from J, leaving 16 bases between them. The CDR3 extends over 16 amino acids. The CDR3 sequence is CASSPEGRLANYGYTF. CDR3 DNA sequence: TGTGCCAGCAGTCCGGAGGGACGGTTGGCTAACTATGGCTACACCTTC.

This clonotype was picked up a small number of times. V usage is TRBV28 and J usage is TRBJ2-4, with 8 bases that match TRBD1. CDR1 MDHEN and CDR2 SYDVKM come from the germline V gene. This CDR3 is built from 16 residues. V was pared by 3 bases and J by 5 bases, with 9 bases of the junction left unmatched. The CDR3 is CASSLSEAGGENIQYF. For the CDR3, the DNA is TGTGCCAGCAGTTTGTCTGAGGCAGGGGGCGAAAACATTCAGTACTTC.

Notes on this clonotype: A read error may be the cause here, since a much bigger clone is one base away. V and J are TRBV28 and TRBJ2-4; D may be TRBD1 (6 bases). Germline CDR1 and CDR2: MDHEN and SYDVKM. This CDR3 region has 15 residues. The CDR3 DNA follows: TGTGCCAGCAGTTTAGAGGGGGTTGCCAAAAACAGTCAGTACTTC. Encoded protein: CASSLEGVAKNSQYF.

The sample holds many counts of this clonotype. The chain carries TRBV5-1 and TRBJ1-1; 10 bases line up with TRBD1. V shed 4 bases and J 4 bases; nucleotides not matched to a gene: 7. Germline CDR1 is SGHRS and CDR2 is YFSETQ. The CDR3 runs 15 residues. The CDR3 region is CASSGTGAWGTEAFF. The CDR3 DNA sequence: TGCGCCAGCAGCGGGACAGGGGCTTGGGGCACTGAAGCTTTCTTT.

There are a few counts of this clonotype. This chain connects TRBV15 to TRBJ2-7, with D perhaps given as TRBD1 or TRBD2 (5 bases each). CDR1 and CDR2 (germline): LNHNV, YYDKDF (reference sequence). The CDR3 totals 13 residues. Trimming cost V 0 bases and J 7 bases, with 10 bases left between them. The CDR3 here is CATSRDIEGEQYF. The CDR3 DNA reads as TGTGCCACCAGCAGAGATATCGAGGGGGAGCAGTACTTC.

This chain connects TRBV12-3 or TRBV12-4 to TRBJ1-1; perhaps TRBD1 as D (6 bases). V lost 5 bases, J lost 6 bases, and 19 bases lay in between. The length of the CDR3 is 15 residues. CDR3 in amino acids: CASSPLGRGTSEAFF. The CDR3 coding sequence is TGTGCCAGCAGTCCCCTAGGGAGGGGGACTTCTGAAGCTTTCTTT.

V gene TRBV19 combines with J gene TRBJ2-2; no firm D call. V was pared by 4 bases and J by 3 bases, with 9 bases between. The CDR3 totals 14 residues. Germline CDR1 reads LNHDA; CDR2 reads SQIVND (reference sequence). This CDR3 reads CASSTGPYTGELFF. CDR3 bases: TGTGCCAGTAGTACTGGACCGTACACCGGGGAGCTGTTTTTT. The complete variable domain, with remaining parts taken from reference TRBV19 and TRBJ2-2, reads DGGITQSPKYLFRKEGQNVTLSCEQNLNHDAMYWYRQDPGQGLRLIYYSQIVNDFQKGDIAEGYSVSREKKESFPLTVTSAQKNPTAFYLCASSTGPYTGELFFGEGSRLTVL.

Comment on this clonotype: A read error may account for a junction end that differs from germline. The V and J genes are TRBV6-5 and TRBJ2-7; unclear D gene. Looked up from germline, CDR1 is MNHEY and CDR2 is SVGAGI. CDR3 length equals 12 residues. The CDR3 loop reads CASSFGSYEPYF. CDR3 nucleotides: TGTGCCAGCAGTTTCGGCTCCTACGAGCCGTACTTC.